The 27 T cell receptor beta chains below come from one sample, sequenced in a study of blood T cell repertoires in COVID-19. Produced via immunoSEQ multiplex PCR; TCRdb's table is partial and in-frame only. The sample consists of some 40,000 clones, around nine tenths of them appearing once. Specimen: peripheral blood. All receptors come from a man between 45 and 60 years old with COVID-19, enrolled during active disease.

This chain links TRBV2 with TRBJ1-1; D gene ambiguous. The CDR3 sequence is 14 residues long. From germline, CDR1 is SNHLY and CDR2 FYNNEI. Trimming shortened V by 1 base and J by 8 bases, and 14 bases separated the two germline ends. As DNA, the CDR3 is TGTGCCAGCAGTGAAGGCGGGGAGGGCACGGAAGCTTTCTTT. Translating gives CASSEGGEGTEAFF.

The rearrangement uses TRBV5-4 and TRBJ2-6, with a weak D call TRBD2 (6 bases). Between the trimmed V and J ends, which lost 0 bases and 5 bases, there was a span of 18 bases. Germline lookup yields CDR1 SGHNT and CDR2 YYREEE (reference sequence). The CDR3 consists of 18 residues. CDR3 in DNA: TGTGCCAGCAGCTTGGCCTCCGGGGCTAGCGCCTGGGCCAACGTCCTGACTTTC. Translating it yields CASSLASGASAWANVLTF.

This clone occurred a few times. V gene TRBV28 combines with J gene TRBJ1-1; the D gene is possibly TRBD1 (5 bases). Between the trimmed V and J ends, which lost 2 bases and 0 bases, there was a span of 10 bases. CDR3 length equals 15 residues. Looked up from germline, CDR1 is MDHEN and CDR2 is SYDVKM. The CDR3 nucleotides read TGTGCCAGCAGTTTAGATGGACACTTGAACACTGAAGCTTTCTTT. It yields the protein CASSLDGHLNTEAFF.

This rearrangement joins TRBV19 to TRBJ1-1; TRBD1 agrees at 7 bases. There are 13 residues in the CDR3. V was pared by 6 bases and J by 6 bases, with 7 bases of the junction left unmatched. From germline, CDR1 is LNHDA and CDR2 SQIVND (reference sequence). The CDR3 sequence is CASSTGEGAEAFF. CDR3 DNA: TGTGCCAGTAGCACAGGGGAAGGGGCTGAAGCTTTCTTT.

This chain uses TRBV5-1 with TRBJ2-5; D is perhaps TRBD1 (5 bases). Germline-derived CDR1 and CDR2 are SGHRS and YFSETQ. The CDR3 totals 16 residues. The germline V and J ends were trimmed by 5 bases and 4 bases, with 21 bases remaining between them. CDR3 sequence (DNA): TGCGCCAGCAGACTGACGGGCAGCAGGGTCGGAGAGACCCAGTACTTC. It codes for CASRLTGSRVGETQYF.

The rearrangement uses TRBV5-5 and TRBJ2-1; 7 positions agree with TRBD2. The CDR3 is 14 residues long. The germline CDR1 and CDR2 sequences are SGHKS and YYEKEE (reference sequence). J lost 8 bases, V lost 1 base, and 6 bases had no gene match. The DNA for the CDR3 is TGTGCCAGCAGCTTGAGGGTTCGGGAGGATGAGCAGTTCTTC. Translating gives CASSLRVREDEQFF.

This clone was seen only once. CDR3 residues: CASSLSGVNTEAFF. CDR3 DNA sequence: TGCGCCAGCAGCTTGTCAGGGGTCAACACTGAAGCTTTCTTT. The rearrangement uses TRBV5-1 and TRBJ1-1; D is perhaps TRBD1 (6 bases). This CDR3 spans 14 amino acids. CDR1 and CDR2 (germline): SGHRS, YFSETQ. The V gene lost 1 base and the J gene lost 2 bases, with 9 bases spanning the gap.

This clone has only one observation. The chain has TRBV6-1 and TRBJ1-5; 7 bases match TRBD1. Germline V gene lookup returns CDR1 MNHNS and CDR2 SASEGT. The CDR3 contains 13 residues. Losses at the gene ends were 3 bases for V and 7 bases for J; bases not matched to a gene: 3. CDR3 residues: CASSETGKQPQHF. The CDR3 bases are TGTGCCAGCAGTGAGACAGGGAAACAGCCCCAGCATTTT.

J is TRBJ2-3 and V is TRBV2; D may be TRBD2 (5 bases). Trimming left V 6 bases short and J 6 bases short, with 7 bases between. This CDR3 is built from 11 residues. CDR1 is SNHLY, CDR2 FYNNEI, per germline. CDR3 region: CASREEDTQYF. Written as DNA, the CDR3 is TGTGCCAGCAGGGAGGAGGATACGCAGTATTTT.

The chain carries TRBV6-6 and TRBJ2-6; TRBD1 aligns across 7 bases. The CDR3 runs 21 residues. CDR1 is MNHNY and CDR2 is SVGAGI in the germline V gene (reference sequence). V lost 5 bases, J lost 0 bases, and 19 bases stayed unmatched. Here the CDR3 reads CASSPLFFDRVRSSGANVLTF. CDR3 coding DNA: TGTGCCAGCAGTCCACTTTTTTTCGACAGGGTCCGTAGCTCTGGGGCCAACGTCCTGACTTTC.

This CDR3 is CASSLVAGEYSYNEQFF. The DNA of the CDR3 is TGTGCCAGCAGCTTAGTAGCGGGGGAGTACTCCTACAATGAGCAGTTCTTC. The chain joins TRBV7-2 to TRBJ2-1; 9 bases are shared with TRBD2. This CDR3 contains 17 residues. V lost 1 base, J lost 0 bases, and 4 bases stayed unmatched. Germline CDR1 is SGHTA and CDR2 is FQGNSA. The full variable domain, rest sourced from reference TRBV7-2 and TRBJ2-1, is GAGVSQSPSNKVTEKGKDVELRCDPISGHTALYWYRQSLGQGLEFLIYFQGNSAPDKSGLPSDRFSAERTGGSVSTLTIQRTQQEDSAVYLCASSLVAGEYSYNEQFFGPGTRLTVL.

J is TRBJ1-6 and V is TRBV27; D uncertain. In germline, CDR1 is MNHEY, CDR2 SMNVEV (reference sequence). V gave up 3 bases and J gave up 7 bases, with 10 bases separating them. This CDR3 region has 14 residues. This CDR3 reads CASSFGQSNSPLHF. The CDR3 DNA follows: TGTGCCAGCAGTTTCGGTCAATCCAATTCACCCCTCCACTTT.

This chain connects TRBV2 to TRBJ1-1, with TRBD1 as a possible D gene (5 bases). CDR3 size: 16 residues. Trimming took off 6 bases at V and 0 bases at J, with 17 bases between the two ends. CDR1 and CDR2 (germline): SNHLY, FYNNEI. CDR3: CASSQTRVPLNTEAFF. CDR3 nucleotides: TGTGCCAGCAGCCAAACCAGGGTTCCTCTGAACACTGAAGCTTTCTTT.

This clone was found a few times. The genes are TRBV6-5 and TRBJ1-1; 7 bases fit TRBD1. J lost 0 bases, V lost 2 bases, and 3 bases had no gene match. The CDR3 has 15 residues. Germline V gives CDR1 MNHEY, CDR2 SVGAGI. The CDR3 bases are TGTGCCAGCAGTTACGTAGGGGGCCTGAACACTGAAGCTTTCTTT. Its translation is CASSYVGGLNTEAFF.

CDR3 amino acids: CASSQGAQGTEAFF. In DNA, the CDR3 is TGTGCCAGCTCACAGGGGGCGCAGGGCACTGAAGCTTTCTTT. The chain is built from TRBV18 and TRBJ1-1; 7 bases agree with TRBD1. This CDR3 is 14 amino acids long. Germline V gene lookup returns CDR1 KGHSH and CDR2 LQKENI. The V gene end was trimmed by 4 bases and the J gene end by 4 bases; junction bases not matched to a gene: 6. The full variable domain, with the rest looked up from reference TRBV18 and TRBJ1-1, is NAGVMQNPRHLVRRRGQEARLRCSPMKGHSHVYWYRQLPEEGLKFMVYLQKENIIDESGMPKERFSAEFPKEGPSILRIQQVVRGDSAAYFCASSQGAQGTEAFFGQGTRLTVV.

The sample holds one count of this clone. This rearrangement joins TRBV28 to TRBJ1-5; maybe TRBD1 (6 bases). Between the trimmed V and J ends, which lost 4 bases and 7 bases, there was a span of 17 bases. CDR1 MDHEN and CDR2 SYDVKM come from the germline V gene. The CDR3 totals 15 residues. In nucleotides, the CDR3 is TGTGCCAGCAGTTCGTTGGAGGGGGGAGGGCAGCCCCAGCATTTT. This gives the protein CASSSLEGGGQPQHF. The variable domain in full, with the rest retrieved from reference TRBV28 and TRBJ1-5, is DVKVTQSSRYLVKRTGEKVFLECVQDMDHENMFWYRQDPGLGLRLIYFSYDVKMKEKGDIPEGYSVSREKKERFSLILESASTNQTSMYLCASSSLEGGGQPQHFGDGTRLSIL.

V is TRBV6-5 and J is TRBJ1-2; possible D gene TRBD1, 6 bases. Trimming took 6 bases from V and 3 from J, leaving 14 bases between them. The CDR3 extends over 14 amino acids. CDR1 MNHEY and CDR2 SVGAGI come from the germline V gene. The CDR3 reads CASSLQGSDYGYTF. The CDR3 DNA is TGTGCCAGCAGCTTACAGGGCTCTGACTATGGCTACACCTTC.

The chain uses TRBV28 and TRBJ2-1, with 12 nucleotides matching TRBD2. Germline CDR1 is MDHEN and CDR2 is SYDVKM. This CDR3 is built from 16 residues. The ends lost 3 bases at V and 6 bases at J; junction bases unmatched: 6. The CDR3 sequence: CASSFRSSGRANEQFF. CDR3 in DNA: TGTGCCAGCAGTTTTCGGTCTAGCGGGAGGGCCAATGAGCAGTTCTTC.

The chain couples TRBV30 to TRBJ1-1; D may be TRBD1 (6 bases). Germline values: CDR1 GTSNPN, CDR2 SVGIG (reference sequence). V shed 1 base and J shed 3 bases, with 9 bases lying between them. The CDR3 is 13 residues long. This CDR3 reads CAWSEDSYTEAFF. The DNA for the CDR3 is TGTGCCTGGAGTGAGGACAGCTACACTGAAGCTTTCTTT.

The chain employs TRBV3-1 (or the pseudogene TRBV3-2) and TRBJ2-2, with 10 bases fitting TRBD1. This CDR3 spans 15 amino acids. The V and J ends lost 7 bases and 4 bases, in that order; junction bases with no gene match: 6. Germline V CDR1 and CDR2: LGHDT, YNNKEL (reference sequence). For the CDR3, the DNA is TGTGCCAGCACTGACAGGGGGCAGGCCACCGGGGAGCTGTTTTTT. This sequence encodes CASTDRGQATGELFF.

The V call is TRBV10-3, the J call TRBJ1-2; D not resolved. V dropped 4 bases and J dropped 5 bases, with 5 bases sitting between them. This CDR3 comprises 11 residues. The germline V gene has CDR1 ENHRY and CDR2 SYGVKD. The DNA for the CDR3 is TGTGCCATCAGTGCAGGTTATGGCTACACCTTC. Translation: CAISAGYGYTF.

This chain joins TRBV19 and TRBJ2-1, with a weak D call TRBD1 (6 bases). The V end lost 8 bases, the J end lost 5 bases, and 34 bases lay between the germline ends. The germline gives CDR1 LNHDA, CDR2 SQIVND (reference sequence). CDR3 length: 20 amino acids. CDR3 in amino acids: CASPPLLLGLADRRNNEQFF. The CDR3 DNA is TGTGCCAGTCCCCCCCTACTACTTGGGCTAGCCGACAGGAGAAACAATGAGCAGTTCTTC.

The gene calls are TRBV10-3 and TRBJ1-2; TRBD1 might be the D (6 bases). V was clipped by 4 bases and J by 8 bases, with 17 bases between them. Germline V gene sequence: CDR1 ENHRY, CDR2 SYGVKD. The CDR3 sequence is 14 residues long. In DNA, the CDR3 is TGTGCCATCAGTGGGGAAGGGGGTATACGGGGCTACACCTTC. Amino acids: CAISGEGGIRGYTF.

Only one count was recorded for this clone. V is TRBV7-2 and J is TRBJ2-7, with TRBD2 matching 7 bases. Germline loops: CDR1 SGHTA, CDR2 FQGNSA. This CDR3 contains 13 residues. Trimming at V came to 0 bases and at J to 7 bases, leaving 3 bases not matched to a gene. The CDR3 DNA follows: TGTGCCAGCAGCTTAGCGGGACTACGAGAGCAGTACTTC. Amino acids: CASSLAGLREQYF.

This chain uses TRBV5-6 with TRBJ1-6, with D possibly being TRBD1 (6 bases). The CDR3 is 15 amino acids. Trimming pared 4 bases from V and 10 bases from J, leaving 18 bases between. Germline V gene data show CDR1 as SGHDT and CDR2 as YYEEEE. CDR3 in amino acids: CASSPLQGRESPLHF. The CDR3 DNA follows: TGTGCCAGCAGCCCATTACAGGGCCGGGAATCACCCCTCCACTTT.

J is TRBJ2-3 and V is TRBV5-1, with D maybe TRBD1 (6 bases). From germline, CDR1 is SGHRS and CDR2 YFSETQ. The CDR3 runs 14 residues. V was pared by 4 bases and J by 4 bases, with 13 bases between. CDR3 in DNA: TGCGCCAGCAGCGACGCCTCAGGGGCAGATACGCAGTATTTT. This sequence encodes CASSDASGADTQYF.

The V and J genes are TRBV6-6 and TRBJ1-1; D gene ambiguous. Germline V CDR1 and CDR2: MNHNY, SVGAGI (reference sequence). This CDR3 comprises 12 residues. Trimming left V 0 bases short and J 3 bases short, with 2 bases between. The CDR3 loop reads CASSYSDTEAFF. For the CDR3, the DNA is TGTGCCAGCAGTTACTCCGACACTGAAGCTTTCTTT.